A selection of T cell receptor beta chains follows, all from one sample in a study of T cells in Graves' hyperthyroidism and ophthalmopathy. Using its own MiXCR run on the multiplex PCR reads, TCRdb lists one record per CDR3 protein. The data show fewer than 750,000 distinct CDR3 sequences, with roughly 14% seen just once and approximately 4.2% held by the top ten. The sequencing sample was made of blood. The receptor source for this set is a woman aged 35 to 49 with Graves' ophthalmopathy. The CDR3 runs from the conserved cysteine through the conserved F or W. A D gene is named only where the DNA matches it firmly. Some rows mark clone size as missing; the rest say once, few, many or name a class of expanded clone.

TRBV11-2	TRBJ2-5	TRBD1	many	CASSFQGQTQETQYF	TGTGCCAGCAGCTTCCAGGGACAGACCCAAGAGACCCAGTACTTC
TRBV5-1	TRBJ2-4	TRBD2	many	CASSLESGRNIQYF	TGCGCCAGCAGCTTGGAAAGCGGGAGGAACATTCAGTACTTC
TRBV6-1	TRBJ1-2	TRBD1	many	CASREGGSVGYTF	TGTGCCAGCAGGGAAGGGGGCTCAGTAGGCTACACCTTC
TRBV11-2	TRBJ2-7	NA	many	CASSPIGDASYEQYF	TGTGCCAGCAGCCCGATCGGCGACGCATCCTACGAGCAGTACTTC
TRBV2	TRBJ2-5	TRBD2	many	CASGGLAGRYQETQYF	TGTGCCAGCGGGGGACTAGCGGGACGATACCAAGAGACCCAGTACTTC
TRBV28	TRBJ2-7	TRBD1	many	CASSLGQEAYEQYF	TGTGCCAGCAGCCTGGGACAGGAGGCCTACGAGCAGTACTTC
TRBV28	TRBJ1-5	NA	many	CASSFGMGTQGGNQPQHF	TGTGCCAGCAGTTTTGGAATGGGTACACAGGGAGGCAATCAGCCCCAGCATTTT
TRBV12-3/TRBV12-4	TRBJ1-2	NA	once	CASSPGYTNAGYTF	TGTGCCAGCAGCCCCGGATATACGAATGCTGGCTACACCTTC
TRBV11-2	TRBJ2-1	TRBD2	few	CASSLTSAEQFF	TGTGCCAGCAGCTTGACTAGCGCTGAGCAGTTCTTC
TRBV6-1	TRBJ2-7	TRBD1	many	CASRTAGTDYEQYF	TGTGCCAGCAGGACTGCCGGGACAGACTACGAGCAGTACTTC
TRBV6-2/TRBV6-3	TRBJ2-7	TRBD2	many	CASSSGGSGSVKYF	TGTGCCAGCAGTTCCGGGGGAAGCGGGAGTGTCAAGTACTTC
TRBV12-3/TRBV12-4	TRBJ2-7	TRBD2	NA	CASRSSPGASGNSYEQYF	TGTGCCAGCAGAAGTTCCCCCGGGGCTAGCGGGAACTCCTACGAGCAGTACTTC
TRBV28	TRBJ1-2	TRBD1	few	CASSSGTAFGYTF	TGTGCCAGCAGTTCCGGGACAGCGTTTGGCTACACCTTC
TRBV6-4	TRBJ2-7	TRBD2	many	CASRTYYSGTRDYEQYF	TGTGCCAGCAGGACCTACTACTCCGGGACTAGAGACTACGAGCAGTACTTC
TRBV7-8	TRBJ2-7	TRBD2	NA	CASSVRSSGSGTSGPFYEQYF	TGTGCCAGCAGCGTTCGCTCTTCGGGATCCGGGACTAGCGGGCCATTTTACGAGCAGTACTTC